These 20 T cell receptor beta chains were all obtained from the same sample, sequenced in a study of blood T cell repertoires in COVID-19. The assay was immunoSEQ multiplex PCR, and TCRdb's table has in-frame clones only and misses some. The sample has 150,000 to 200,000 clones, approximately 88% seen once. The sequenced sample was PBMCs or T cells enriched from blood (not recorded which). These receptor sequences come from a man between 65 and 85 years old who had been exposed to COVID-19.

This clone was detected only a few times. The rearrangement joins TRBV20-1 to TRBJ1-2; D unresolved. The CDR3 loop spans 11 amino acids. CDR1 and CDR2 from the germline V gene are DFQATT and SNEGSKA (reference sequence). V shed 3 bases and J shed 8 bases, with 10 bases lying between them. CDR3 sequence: CSARREVGYTF. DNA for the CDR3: TGCAGTGCTAGGAGGGAGGTGGGCTACACCTTC.

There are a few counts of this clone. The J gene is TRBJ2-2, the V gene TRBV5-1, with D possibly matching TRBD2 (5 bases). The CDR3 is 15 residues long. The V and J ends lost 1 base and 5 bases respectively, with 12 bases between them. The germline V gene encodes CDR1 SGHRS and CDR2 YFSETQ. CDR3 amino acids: CASSLMGVETGELFF. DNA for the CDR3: TGCGCCAGCAGCTTGATGGGAGTAGAAACCGGGGAGCTGTTTTTT.

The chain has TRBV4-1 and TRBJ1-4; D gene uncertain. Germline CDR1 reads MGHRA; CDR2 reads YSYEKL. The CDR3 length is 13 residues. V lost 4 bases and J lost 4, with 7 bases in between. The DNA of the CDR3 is TGCGCCAGCAGCCGTCTGTTTAATGAAAAACTGTTTTTT. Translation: CASSRLFNEKLFF.

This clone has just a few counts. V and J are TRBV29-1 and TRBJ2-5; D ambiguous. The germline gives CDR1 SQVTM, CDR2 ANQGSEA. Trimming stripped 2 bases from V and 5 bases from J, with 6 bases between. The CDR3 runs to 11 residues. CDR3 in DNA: TGCAGCGTTGAATTCGGTGAGACCCAGTACTTC. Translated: CSVEFGETQYF.

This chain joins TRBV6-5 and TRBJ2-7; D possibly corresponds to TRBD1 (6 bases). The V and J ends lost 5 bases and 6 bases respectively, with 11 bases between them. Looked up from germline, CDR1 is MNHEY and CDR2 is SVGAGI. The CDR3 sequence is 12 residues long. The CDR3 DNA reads TGTGCCAGCAGTAGAGGGGGTTCCGAGCAGTACTTC. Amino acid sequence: CASSRGGSEQYF.

Here the CDR3 reads CASNSRRDNSPLHF. CDR3 bases: TGTGCCAGCAATTCCAGGCGGGATAATTCACCCCTCCACTTT. The V gene is TRBV6-5, the J gene TRBJ1-6; no firm D call. Germline V gene data show CDR1 as MNHEY and CDR2 as SVGAGI. The CDR3 has 14 residues. The V gene lost 7 bases and the J gene lost 5 bases, with 12 bases spanning the gap.

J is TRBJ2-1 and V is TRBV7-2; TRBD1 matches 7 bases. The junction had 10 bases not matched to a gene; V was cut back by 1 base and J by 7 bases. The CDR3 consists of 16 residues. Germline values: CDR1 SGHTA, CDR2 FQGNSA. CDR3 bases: TGTGCCAGCAGCTTAGTCATGGGGACAGCACAGAATGAGCAGTTCTTC. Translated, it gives CASSLVMGTAQNEQFF.

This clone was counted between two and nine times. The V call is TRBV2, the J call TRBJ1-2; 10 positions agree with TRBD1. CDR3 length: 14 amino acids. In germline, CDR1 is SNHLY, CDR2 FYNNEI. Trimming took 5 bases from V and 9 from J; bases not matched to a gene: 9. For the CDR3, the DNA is TGTGCCAGCAGTTCTGAACCGGGACAGGGGAGCTACACCTTC. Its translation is CASSSEPGQGSYTF. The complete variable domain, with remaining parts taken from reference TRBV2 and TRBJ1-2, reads EPEVTQTPSHQVTQMGQEVILRCVPISNHLYFYWYRQILGQKVEFLVSFYNNEISEKSEIFDDQFSVERPDGSNFTLKIRSTKLEDSAMYFCASSSEPGQGSYTFGSGTRLTVV.

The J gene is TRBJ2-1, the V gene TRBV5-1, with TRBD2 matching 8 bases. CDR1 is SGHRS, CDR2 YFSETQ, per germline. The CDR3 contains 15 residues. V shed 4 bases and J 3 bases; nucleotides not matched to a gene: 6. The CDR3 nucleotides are TGCGCCAGCAGCGTTAGCGGGAACGTCTACAATGAGCAGTTCTTC. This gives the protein CASSVSGNVYNEQFF.

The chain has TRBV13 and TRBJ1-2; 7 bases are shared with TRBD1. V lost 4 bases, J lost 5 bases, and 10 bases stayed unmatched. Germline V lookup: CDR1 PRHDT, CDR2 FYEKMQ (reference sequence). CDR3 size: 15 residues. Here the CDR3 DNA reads TGTGCCAGCAGCTCCACCCGACAGGGTAAATATGGCTACACCTTC. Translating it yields CASSSTRQGKYGYTF.

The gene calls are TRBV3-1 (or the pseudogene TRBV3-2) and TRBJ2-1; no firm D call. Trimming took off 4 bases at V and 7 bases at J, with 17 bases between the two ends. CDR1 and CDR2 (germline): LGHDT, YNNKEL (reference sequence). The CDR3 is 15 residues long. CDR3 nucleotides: TGTGCCAGCAGCCGACCCGGATCAGCGCGGAATGAGCAGTTCTTC. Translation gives CASSRPGSARNEQFF.

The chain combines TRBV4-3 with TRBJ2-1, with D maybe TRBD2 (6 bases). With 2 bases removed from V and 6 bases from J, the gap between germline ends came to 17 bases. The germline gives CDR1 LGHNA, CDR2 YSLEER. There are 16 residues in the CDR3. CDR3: CASSQIRDWMPNEQFF. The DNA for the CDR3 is TGCGCCAGCAGCCAAATCCGGGACTGGATGCCCAATGAGCAGTTCTTC.

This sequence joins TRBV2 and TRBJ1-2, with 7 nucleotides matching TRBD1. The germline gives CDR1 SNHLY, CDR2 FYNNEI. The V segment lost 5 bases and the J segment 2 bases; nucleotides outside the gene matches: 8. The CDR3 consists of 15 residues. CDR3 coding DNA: TGTGCCAGCAGTAGTACAGGGGTCACGAACTATGGCTACACCTTC. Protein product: CASSSTGVTNYGYTF.

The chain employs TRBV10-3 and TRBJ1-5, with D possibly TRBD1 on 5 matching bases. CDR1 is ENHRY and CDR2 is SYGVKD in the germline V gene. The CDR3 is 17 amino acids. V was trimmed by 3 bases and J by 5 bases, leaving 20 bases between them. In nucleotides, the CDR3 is TGTGCCATCAGTGACTCCCACGGGGGGGGAATGTATCAGCCCCAGCATTTT. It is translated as CAISDSHGGGMYQPQHF.

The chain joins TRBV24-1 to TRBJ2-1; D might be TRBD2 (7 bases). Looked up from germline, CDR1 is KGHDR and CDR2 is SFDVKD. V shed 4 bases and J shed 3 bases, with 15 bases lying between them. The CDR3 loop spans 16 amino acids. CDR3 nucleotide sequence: TGTGCCACCAGTGAAAGCTCGGGGGGCCTCTACAATGAGCAGTTCTTC. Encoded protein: CATSESSGGLYNEQFF.

CDR3 protein: CASSFTTGGSNTGELFF. CDR3 coding DNA: TGTGCCAGCTCCTTTACCACGGGGGGATCGAACACCGGGGAGCTGTTTTTT. V usage is TRBV18 and J usage is TRBJ2-2; 7 bases line up with TRBD2. There are 17 residues in the CDR3. Germline CDR1 and CDR2: KGHSH and LQKENI. The ends lost 6 bases at V and 0 bases at J; junction bases unmatched: 10.

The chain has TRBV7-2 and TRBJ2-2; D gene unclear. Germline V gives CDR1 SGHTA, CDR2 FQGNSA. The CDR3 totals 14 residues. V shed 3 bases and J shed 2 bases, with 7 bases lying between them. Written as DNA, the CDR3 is TGTGCCAGCAGCTTTTGGGCCAACACCGGGGAGCTGTTTTTT. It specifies CASSFWANTGELFF.

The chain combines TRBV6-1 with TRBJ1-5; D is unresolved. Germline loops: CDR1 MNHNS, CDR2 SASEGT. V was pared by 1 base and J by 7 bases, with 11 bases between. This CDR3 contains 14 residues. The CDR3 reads CASSEGAGNQPQHF. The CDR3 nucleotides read TGTGCCAGCAGTGAAGGAGCGGGAAACCAGCCCCAGCATTTT.

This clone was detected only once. This chain's CDR3 is CASSRRATNEKLFF. The CDR3 region has the DNA TGTGCCAGCAGCCGACGGGCAACTAATGAAAAACTGTTTTTT. The rearrangement links TRBV3-1 (or the pseudogene TRBV3-2) to TRBJ1-4; D call uncertain. V was pared by 4 bases and J by 0 bases, with 6 bases between. CDR3 length: 14 residues. Germline V gives CDR1 LGHDT, CDR2 YNNKEL (reference sequence).

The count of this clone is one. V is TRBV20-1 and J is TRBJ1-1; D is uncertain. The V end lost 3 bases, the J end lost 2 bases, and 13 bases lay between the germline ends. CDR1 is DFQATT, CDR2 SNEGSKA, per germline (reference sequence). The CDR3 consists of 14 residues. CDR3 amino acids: CSASWAGGNTEAFF. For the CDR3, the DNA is TGCAGTGCTAGTTGGGCCGGAGGAAACACTGAAGCTTTCTTT.